The 11 T cell receptor beta chains reported below all come from one sample, sequenced in a study of early T cells in non-severe SARS-CoV-2 infection. A single record per CDR3 protein comes from TCRdb applying MiXCR to the 5' RACE reads. Found here are around 57,000 distinct CDR3 sequences, around a tenth of them singletons; the top ten hold about 10%. Material for sequencing was whole blood. All receptors come from an adult who was a healthcare worker with PCR-confirmed SARS-CoV-2 infection or an uninfected control (not recorded which).

J is TRBJ2-7 and V is TRBV3-1; D call uncertain. The CDR3 contains 16 residues. Trimming left V 0 bases short and J 4 bases short, with 16 bases between. From germline, CDR1 is LGHDT and CDR2 YNNKEL (reference sequence). The CDR3 nucleotides are TGTGCCAGCAGCCAAGATTTACGGTCAGGCCTTTACGAGCAGTACTTC. Residues: CASSQDLRSGLYEQYF.

The chain combines TRBV5-1 with TRBJ2-2; D is unclear. The length of the CDR3 is 15 residues. The V end was cut by 0 bases, the J end by 1 base, with 7 bases between. Germline assignment: CDR1 SGHRS and CDR2 YFSETQ. CDR3 protein: CASSLDNVNTGELFF. DNA for the CDR3: TGCGCCAGCAGCTTGGACAATGTGAACACCGGGGAGCTGTTTTTT.

This chain uses TRBV21-1 with TRBJ2-7; the tabulated D call, TRBD1, remains unverified against the DNA. TRBV21-1 is a pseudogene. This CDR3 comprises 17 residues. In nucleotides, the CDR3 is TGTGCCAGCAGCCCCCCACCGGAGGGGATAAGGGGGAACGAGCAGTACTTC. Its translation: CASSPPPEGIRGNEQYF.

A word on this clonotype: Since a much larger clone is just one base distant, this may be a read error. CDR3 region: CASSRNRLAKNIQYF. In nucleotides, the CDR3 is TGTGCCAGCAGCCGCAACAGACTAGCCAAAAACATTCAGTACTTC. The chain uses TRBV12-3 or TRBV12-4 and TRBJ2-4; D call uncertain. The ends were cut back, 6 bases at V and 0 bases at J, with 12 bases in the middle. This CDR3 has 15 residues.

The genes are TRBV28 and TRBJ2-4; TRBD1 matches at 7 bases. V was pared by 6 bases and J by 7 bases, with 9 bases of the junction left unmatched. Germline CDR1 reads MDHEN; CDR2 reads SYDVKM. This CDR3 spans 14 amino acids. The CDR3 reads CASRFDRVENIQYF. Written as DNA, the CDR3 is TGTGCCAGCAGATTCGACAGGGTGGAGAACATTCAGTACTTC.

This clonotype has only a few counts. CDR3 in DNA: TGCGCCAGCAGCTTGGAACAGGCGAACTACAATGAGCAGTTCTTC. Amino acid sequence: CASSLEQANYNEQFF. V is TRBV5-1 and J is TRBJ2-1; possibly TRBD1 for D (5 bases). Trimming shortened V by 0 bases and J by 3 bases, and 10 bases separated the two germline ends. The CDR3 runs to 15 residues. The germline V gene has CDR1 SGHRS and CDR2 YFSETQ.

At least ten counts were recorded for this clonotype. V usage is TRBV12-3 or TRBV12-4 and J usage is TRBJ1-2; D gene unclear. The CDR3 extends over 13 amino acids. V lost 1 base and J 2 bases, leaving 5 bases between the germline ends. The CDR3 DNA is TGTGCCAGCAGTTTAGATGCCAACTATGGCTACACCTTC. Translating gives CASSLDANYGYTF.

This clonotype was seen repeatedly, ten times or more. The chain is built from TRBV5-5 and TRBJ2-2, with D uncertain. V was shortened by 0 bases and J by 5 bases, with 11 bases between the two germline ends. Germline CDR1 reads SGHKS; CDR2 reads YYEKEE (reference sequence). This CDR3 spans 15 amino acids. The CDR3 region has the DNA TGTGCCAGCAGCTTGGTGTACCTTGGGACCGGGGAGCTGTTTTTT. Translated, it gives CASSLVYLGTGELFF.

V and J are TRBV9 and TRBJ2-3, with a possible D match to TRBD2 (5 bases). Germline V lookup: CDR1 SGDLS, CDR2 YYNGEE. Trimming cost V 0 bases and J 1 base, with 12 bases left between them. The CDR3 has 16 amino acids. CDR3 protein: CASSVDSRLRTDTQYF. CDR3 coding DNA: TGTGCCAGCAGCGTAGACTCGAGACTACGCACAGATACGCAGTATTTT.

The chain is built from TRBV6-5 and TRBJ2-1, with TRBD2 identical over 9 bases. Germline CDR1 MNHEY, CDR2 SVGAGI. V lost 4 bases to trimming and J lost 0 bases; unmatched junction nucleotides: 1. This CDR3 has 15 amino acids. CDR3 region: CASSLAGDSYNEQFF. The DNA for the CDR3 is TGTGCCAGCAGTTTAGCGGGAGACTCCTACAATGAGCAGTTCTTC.

The table lists this clonotype with many counts. The chain employs TRBV12-3 or TRBV12-4 and TRBJ1-2; D is ambiguous. The V end was cut by 3 bases, the J end by 2 bases, with 7 bases between. The CDR3 length is 13 residues. The CDR3 spells CASSFGVNYGYTF. As DNA, the CDR3 is TGTGCCAGCAGTTTCGGGGTCAACTATGGCTACACCTTC.